The clone carrying this TCR beta chain was detected only a few times. What it binds is not known. Treatment given: roughly 11-day PBMC culture with coronavirus spike peptide pools or control peptides (ViraFEST assay). Sequencing of DNA taken from cultured CD4+ T cells relied on the Oncomine TCR Beta short-read assay. TCRdb passed the PCR reads through MiXCR, listing each CDR3 protein once. The table has approximately 22,000 distinct CDR3 sequences, roughly three fifths seen once. CDR3 length: 13 amino acids. Trimming cost V 11 bases and J 6 bases; bases outside gene matches: 10. The germline CDR1 and CDR2 sequences are LNHDA and SQIVND (reference sequence). This record comes from a study of vaccination and CD4 T cells after COVID-19. Study summary: With a range of 35 to 161, the median interval from diagnosis to drawing post-COVID samples was around 100 days. Regarding the study as a whole: Recorded median SARS-CoV-2-reactive clonotype numbers increased from roughly 19 to 38 without reaching significance.

The sample here was CD4+ T cells from blood, cultured in vitro, taken after SARS-CoV-2 vaccination. The sequence was collected from a human donor who received a COVID-19 vaccine. The rearrangement links TRBV19 to TRBJ1-5; 7 nucleotides match TRBD1. CDR3 loop: CAVTQGTRQPQHF. The CDR3 DNA is TGTGCCGTAACACAGGGGACTCGTCAGCCCCAGCATTTT.